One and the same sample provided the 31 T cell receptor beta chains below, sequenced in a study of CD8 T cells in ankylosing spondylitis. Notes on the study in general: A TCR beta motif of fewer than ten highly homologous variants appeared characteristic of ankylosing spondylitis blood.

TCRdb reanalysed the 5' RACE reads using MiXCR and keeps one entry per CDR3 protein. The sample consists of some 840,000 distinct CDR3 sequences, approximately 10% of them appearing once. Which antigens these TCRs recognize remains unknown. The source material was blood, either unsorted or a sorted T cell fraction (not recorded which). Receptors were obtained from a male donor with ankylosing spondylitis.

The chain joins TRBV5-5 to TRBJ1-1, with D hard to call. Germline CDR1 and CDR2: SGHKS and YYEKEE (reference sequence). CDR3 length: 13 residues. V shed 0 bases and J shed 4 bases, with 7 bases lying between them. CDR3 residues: CASSLGEVTEAFF. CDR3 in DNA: TGTGCCAGCAGCTTGGGGGAGGTCACTGAAGCTTTCTTT.

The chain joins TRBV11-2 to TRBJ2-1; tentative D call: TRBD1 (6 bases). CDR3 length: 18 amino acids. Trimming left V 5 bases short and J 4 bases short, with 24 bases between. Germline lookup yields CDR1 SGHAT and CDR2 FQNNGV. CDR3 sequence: CASSLIVTARGKYNEQFF. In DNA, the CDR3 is TGTGCCAGCAGCCTCATTGTAACGGCCAGGGGCAAATACAATGAGCAGTTCTTC.

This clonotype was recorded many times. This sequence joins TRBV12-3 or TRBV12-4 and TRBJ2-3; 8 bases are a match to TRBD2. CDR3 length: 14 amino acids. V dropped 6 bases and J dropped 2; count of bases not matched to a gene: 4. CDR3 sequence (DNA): TGTGCCAGCAGCGGACTAGCTCTCACAGATACGCAGTATTTT. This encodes CASSGLALTDTQYF.

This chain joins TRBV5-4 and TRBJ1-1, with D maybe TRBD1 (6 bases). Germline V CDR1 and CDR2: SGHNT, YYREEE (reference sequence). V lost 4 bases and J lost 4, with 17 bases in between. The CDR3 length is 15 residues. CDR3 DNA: TGTGCCAGCAGCCGAGGTACAGGGATGGGCACTGAAGCTTTCTTT. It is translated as CASSRGTGMGTEAFF.

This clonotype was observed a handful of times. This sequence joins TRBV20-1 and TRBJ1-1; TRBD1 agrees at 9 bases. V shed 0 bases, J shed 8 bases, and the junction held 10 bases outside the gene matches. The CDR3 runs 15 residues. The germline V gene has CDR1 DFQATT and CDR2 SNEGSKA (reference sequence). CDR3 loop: CSARDLNRGLSEAFF. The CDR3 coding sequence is TGCAGTGCTAGAGATTTAAACAGGGGGCTGTCCGAAGCTTTCTTT.

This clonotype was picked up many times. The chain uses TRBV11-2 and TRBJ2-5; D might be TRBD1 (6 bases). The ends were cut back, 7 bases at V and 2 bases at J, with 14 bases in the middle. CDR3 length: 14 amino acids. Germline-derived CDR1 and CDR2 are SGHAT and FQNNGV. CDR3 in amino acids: CASTPTGTQETQYF. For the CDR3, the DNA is TGTGCCAGCACCCCGACAGGAACTCAAGAGACCCAGTACTTC.

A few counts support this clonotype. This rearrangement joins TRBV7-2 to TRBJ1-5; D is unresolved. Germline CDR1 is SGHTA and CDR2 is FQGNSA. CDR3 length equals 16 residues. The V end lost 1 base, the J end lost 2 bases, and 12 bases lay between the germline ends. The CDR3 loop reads CASSLVGTDGNQPQHF. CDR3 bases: TGTGCCAGCAGCTTAGTAGGTACAGACGGCAATCAGCCCCAGCATTTT.

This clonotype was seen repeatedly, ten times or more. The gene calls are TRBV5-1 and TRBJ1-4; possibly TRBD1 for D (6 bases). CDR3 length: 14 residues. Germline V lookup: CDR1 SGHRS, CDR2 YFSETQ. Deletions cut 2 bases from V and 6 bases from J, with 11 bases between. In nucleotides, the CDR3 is TGCGCCAGCAGCTTATCCAGGGGAGATGAAAAACTGTTTTTT. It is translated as CASSLSRGDEKLFF.

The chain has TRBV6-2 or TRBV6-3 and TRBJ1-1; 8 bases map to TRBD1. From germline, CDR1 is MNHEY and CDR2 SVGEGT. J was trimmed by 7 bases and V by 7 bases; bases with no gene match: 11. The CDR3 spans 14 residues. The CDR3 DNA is TGTGCCAGCACCAGACCGACAGGGGCCCTTGAAGCTTTCTTT. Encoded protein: CASTRPTGALEAFF.

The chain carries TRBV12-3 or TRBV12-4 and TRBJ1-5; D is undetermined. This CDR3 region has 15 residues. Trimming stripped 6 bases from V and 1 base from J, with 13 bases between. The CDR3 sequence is CASRDPRGSNQPQHF. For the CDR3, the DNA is TGTGCCAGCAGGGACCCTCGGGGAAGCAATCAGCCCCAGCATTTT.

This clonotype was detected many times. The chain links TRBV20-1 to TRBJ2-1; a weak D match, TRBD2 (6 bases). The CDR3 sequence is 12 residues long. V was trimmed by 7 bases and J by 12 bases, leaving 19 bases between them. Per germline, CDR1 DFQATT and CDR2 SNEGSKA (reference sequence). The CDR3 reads CSVFEKLEGQFF. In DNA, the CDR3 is TGCAGTGTATTCGAAAAGCTGGAGGGGCAGTTCTTC.

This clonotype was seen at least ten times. CDR3 region: CASRTGPQETQYF. CDR3 in DNA: TGCGCCAGCAGGACAGGGCCTCAAGAGACCCAGTACTTC. This chain links TRBV5-1 with TRBJ2-5; 7 bases are a match to TRBD1. The ends lost 5 bases at V and 2 bases at J; junction bases unmatched: 3. This CDR3 contains 13 residues. Germline V lookup: CDR1 SGHRS, CDR2 YFSETQ.

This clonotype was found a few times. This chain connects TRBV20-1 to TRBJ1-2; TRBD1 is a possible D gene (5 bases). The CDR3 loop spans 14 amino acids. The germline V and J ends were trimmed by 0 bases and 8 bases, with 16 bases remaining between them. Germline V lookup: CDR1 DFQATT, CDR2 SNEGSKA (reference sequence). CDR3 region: CSARDRRGHRGYTF. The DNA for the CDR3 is TGCAGTGCTAGAGATCGGAGAGGACATAGGGGCTACACCTTC.

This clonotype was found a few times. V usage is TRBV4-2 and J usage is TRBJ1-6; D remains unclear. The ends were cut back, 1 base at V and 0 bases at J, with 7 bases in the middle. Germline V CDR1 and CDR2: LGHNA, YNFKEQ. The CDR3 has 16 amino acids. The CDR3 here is CASSQGASSYNSPLHF. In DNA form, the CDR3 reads TGTGCCAGCAGCCAAGGGGCCTCCTCCTATAATTCACCCCTCCACTTT.

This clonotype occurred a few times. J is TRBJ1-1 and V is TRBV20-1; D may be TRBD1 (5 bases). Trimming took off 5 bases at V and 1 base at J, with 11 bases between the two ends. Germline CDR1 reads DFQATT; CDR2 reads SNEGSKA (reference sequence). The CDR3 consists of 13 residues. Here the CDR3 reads CSALRDSNTEAFF. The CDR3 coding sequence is TGCAGTGCTTTACGGGACTCGAACACTGAAGCTTTCTTT.

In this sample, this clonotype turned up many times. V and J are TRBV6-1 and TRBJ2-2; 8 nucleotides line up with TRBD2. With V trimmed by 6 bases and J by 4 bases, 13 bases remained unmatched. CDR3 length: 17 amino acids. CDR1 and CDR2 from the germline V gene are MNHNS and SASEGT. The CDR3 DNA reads TGTGCCAGCAGCCTAAGGCCGGGACTAGGGCCCACCGGGGAGCTGTTTTTT. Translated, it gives CASSLRPGLGPTGELFF.

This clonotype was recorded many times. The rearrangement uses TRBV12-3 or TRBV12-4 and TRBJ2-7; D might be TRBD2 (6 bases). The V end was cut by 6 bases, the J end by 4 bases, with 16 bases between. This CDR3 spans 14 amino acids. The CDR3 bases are TGTGCCAGCAGGCGACGGGGAGGTCGGTACGAGCAGTACTTC. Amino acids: CASRRRGGRYEQYF.

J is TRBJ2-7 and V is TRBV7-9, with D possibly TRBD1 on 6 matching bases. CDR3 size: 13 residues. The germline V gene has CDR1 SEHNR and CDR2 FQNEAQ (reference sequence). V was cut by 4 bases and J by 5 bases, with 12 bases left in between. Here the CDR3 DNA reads TGTGCCAGCAGCTCCTGGGGGCTTCACGAGCAGTACTTC. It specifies CASSSWGLHEQYF.

Here the CDR3 reads CSARHSLNNEKLFF. CDR3 in DNA: TGCAGTGCTAGGCACAGCTTAAATAATGAAAAACTGTTTTTT. J is TRBJ1-4 and V is TRBV20-1; no reliable D call. There are 14 residues in the CDR3. Trimming removed 3 bases at V and 4 bases at J, with 12 bases between. Germline V gene sequence: CDR1 DFQATT, CDR2 SNEGSKA (reference sequence).

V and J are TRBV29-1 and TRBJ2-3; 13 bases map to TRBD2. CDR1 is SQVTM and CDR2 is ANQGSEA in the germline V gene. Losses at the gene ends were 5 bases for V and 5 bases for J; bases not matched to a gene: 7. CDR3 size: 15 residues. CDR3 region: CSVSGTSGTVDTQYF. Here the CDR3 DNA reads TGCAGCGTTTCCGGGACTAGCGGGACGGTAGATACGCAGTATTTT.

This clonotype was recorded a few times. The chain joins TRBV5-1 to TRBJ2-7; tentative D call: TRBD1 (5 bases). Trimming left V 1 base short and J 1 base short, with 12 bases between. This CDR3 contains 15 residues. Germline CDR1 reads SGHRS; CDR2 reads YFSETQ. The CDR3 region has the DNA TGCGCCAGCAGCTTGACAGGCCTCCGATCCTACGAGCAGTACTTC. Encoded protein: CASSLTGLRSYEQYF. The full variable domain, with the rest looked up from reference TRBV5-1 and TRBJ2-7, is KAGVTQTPRYLIKTRGQQVTLSCSPISGHRSVSWYQQTPGQGLQFLFEYFSETQRNKGNFPGRFSGRQFSNSRSEMNVSTLELGDSALYLCASSLTGLRSYEQYFGPGTRLTVT.

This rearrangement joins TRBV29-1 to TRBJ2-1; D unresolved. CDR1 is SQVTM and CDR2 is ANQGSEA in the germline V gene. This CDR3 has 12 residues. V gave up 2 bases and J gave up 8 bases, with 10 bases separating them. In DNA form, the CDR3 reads TGCAGCGTTGAAAATCCCTGGGATGAGCAGTTCTTC. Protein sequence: CSVENPWDEQFF.

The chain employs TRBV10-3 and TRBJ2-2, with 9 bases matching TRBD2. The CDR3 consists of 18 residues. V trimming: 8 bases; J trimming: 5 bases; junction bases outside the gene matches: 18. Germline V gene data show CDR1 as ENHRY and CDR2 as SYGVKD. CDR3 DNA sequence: TGTGCCATCTGTATGAGAGCACTGACTAGCGGATCGACCGGGGAGCTGTTTTTT. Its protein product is CAICMRALTSGSTGELFF.

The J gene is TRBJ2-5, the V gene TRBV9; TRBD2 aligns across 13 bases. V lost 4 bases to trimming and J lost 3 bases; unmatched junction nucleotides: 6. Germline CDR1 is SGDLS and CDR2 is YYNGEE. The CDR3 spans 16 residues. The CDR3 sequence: CASSTTSGGLKETQYF. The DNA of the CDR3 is TGTGCCAGCAGCACGACTAGCGGGGGGTTAAAAGAGACCCAGTACTTC.

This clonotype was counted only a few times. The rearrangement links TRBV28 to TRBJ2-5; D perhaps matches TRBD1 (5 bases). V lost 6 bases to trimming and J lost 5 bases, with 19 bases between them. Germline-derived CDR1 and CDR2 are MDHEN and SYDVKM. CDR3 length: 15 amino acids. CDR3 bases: TGTGCCAGCAGAGAAGGGGATCGGGCGCGGGAGACCCAGTACTTC. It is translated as CASREGDRARETQYF.

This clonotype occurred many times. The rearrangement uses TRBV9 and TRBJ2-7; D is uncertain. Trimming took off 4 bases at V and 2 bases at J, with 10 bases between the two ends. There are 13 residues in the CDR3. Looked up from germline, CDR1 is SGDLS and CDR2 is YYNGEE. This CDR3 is CASSLGIAYEQYF. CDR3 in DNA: TGTGCCAGCAGCCTGGGGATCGCCTACGAGCAGTACTTC.

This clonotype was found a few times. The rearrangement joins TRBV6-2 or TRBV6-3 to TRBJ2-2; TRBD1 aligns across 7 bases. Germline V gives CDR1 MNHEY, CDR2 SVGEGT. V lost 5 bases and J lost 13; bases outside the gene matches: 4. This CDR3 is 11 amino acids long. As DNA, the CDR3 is TGTGCCAGCAGTCCAGACAGGGCGCTGTTTTTT. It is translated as CASSPDRALFF.

The CDR3 protein is CASTPSGQGSYEQYF. The CDR3 DNA reads TGTGCCAGCACCCCGAGCGGGCAGGGATCCTACGAGCAGTACTTC. This chain uses TRBV7-9 with TRBJ2-7, with D perhaps matching TRBD2 (6 bases). The CDR3 covers 15 residues. CDR1 is SEHNR, CDR2 FQNEAQ, per germline (reference sequence). V lost 7 bases to trimming and J lost 1 base, with 17 bases between them.

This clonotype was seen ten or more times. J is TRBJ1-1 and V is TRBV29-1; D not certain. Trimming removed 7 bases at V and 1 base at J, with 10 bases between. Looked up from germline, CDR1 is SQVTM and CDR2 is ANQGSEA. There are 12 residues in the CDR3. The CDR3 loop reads CSAEGANTEAFF. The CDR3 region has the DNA TGCAGCGCTGAGGGTGCGAACACTGAAGCTTTCTTT.

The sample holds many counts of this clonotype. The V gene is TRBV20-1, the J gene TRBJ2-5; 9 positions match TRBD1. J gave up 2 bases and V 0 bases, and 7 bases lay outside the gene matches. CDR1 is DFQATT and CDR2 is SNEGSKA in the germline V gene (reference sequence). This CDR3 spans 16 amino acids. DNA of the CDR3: TGCAGTGCTAGAGATCCCGGGACAGGGCGACAAGAGACCCAGTACTTC. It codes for CSARDPGTGRQETQYF.

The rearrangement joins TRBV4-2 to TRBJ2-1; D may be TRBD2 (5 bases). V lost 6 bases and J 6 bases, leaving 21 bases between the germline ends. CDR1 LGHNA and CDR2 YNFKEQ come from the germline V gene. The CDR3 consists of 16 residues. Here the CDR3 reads CASSPSRTSRANEQFF. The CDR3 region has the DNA TGTGCCAGCAGTCCCTCCCGAACTAGTCGCGCCAATGAGCAGTTCTTC.